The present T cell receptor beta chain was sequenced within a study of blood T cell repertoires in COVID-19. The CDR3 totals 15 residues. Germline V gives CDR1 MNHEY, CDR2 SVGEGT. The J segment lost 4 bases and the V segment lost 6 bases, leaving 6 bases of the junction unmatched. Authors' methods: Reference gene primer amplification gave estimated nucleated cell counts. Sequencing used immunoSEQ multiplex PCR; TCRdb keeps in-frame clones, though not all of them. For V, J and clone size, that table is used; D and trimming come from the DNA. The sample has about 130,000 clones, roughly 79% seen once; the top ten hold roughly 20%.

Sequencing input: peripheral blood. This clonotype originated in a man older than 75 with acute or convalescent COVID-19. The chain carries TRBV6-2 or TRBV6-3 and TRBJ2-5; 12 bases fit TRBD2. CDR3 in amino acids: CASRPSGGAGETQYF. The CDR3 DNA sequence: TGTGCCAGCAGGCCTAGCGGGGGGGCCGGAGAGACCCAGTACTTC.